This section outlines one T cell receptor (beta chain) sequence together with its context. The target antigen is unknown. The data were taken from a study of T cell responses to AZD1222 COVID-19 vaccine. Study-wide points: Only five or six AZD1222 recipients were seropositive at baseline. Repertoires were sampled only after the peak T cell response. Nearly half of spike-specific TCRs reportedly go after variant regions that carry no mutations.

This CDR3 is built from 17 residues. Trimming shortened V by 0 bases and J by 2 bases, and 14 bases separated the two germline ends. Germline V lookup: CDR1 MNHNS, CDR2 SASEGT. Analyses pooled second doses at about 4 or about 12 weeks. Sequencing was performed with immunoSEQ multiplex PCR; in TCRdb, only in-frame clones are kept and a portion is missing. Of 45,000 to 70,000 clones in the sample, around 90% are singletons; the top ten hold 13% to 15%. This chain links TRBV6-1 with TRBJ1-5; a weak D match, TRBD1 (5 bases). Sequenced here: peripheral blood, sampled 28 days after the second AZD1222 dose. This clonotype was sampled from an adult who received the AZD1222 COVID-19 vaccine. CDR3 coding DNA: TGTGCCAGCAGTGAAGCCCGGGGCTCAGGGCGCAATCAGCCCCAGCATTTT. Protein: CASSEARGSGRNQPQHF.